The present TCR beta chain was sequenced within a study of blood T cell repertoires in COVID-19. Across the whole study: Acute and convalescent COVID-19 specimens originated in the United States, Italy and Spain. T cells, B-cell-depleted T cells, or PBMCs supplied cDNA or gDNA.

The data were produced by immunoSEQ multiplex PCR, yet TCRdb's version contains in-frame clones alone and is incomplete. Of approximately 70,000 clones listed, over 65% are singletons. The germline CDR1 and CDR2 sequences are SGHAT and FQNNGV. This CDR3 comprises 12 residues. The ends were cut back, 6 bases at V and 3 bases at J, with 8 bases in the middle. The origin of this receptor is a woman in her sixties or seventies with acute or convalescent COVID-19. Sequencing was done on a sample of peripheral blood. The chain joins TRBV11-2 to TRBJ1-1; possible D gene TRBD1, 5 bases. The CDR3 coding sequence is TGTGCCAGCAGTTGGGGGGACACTGAAGCTTTCTTT. Its protein product is CASSWGDTEAFF.